The clone carrying this TCR beta chain has at least ten counts. The antigen is unknown. The sample belongs to a study of CD8 T cells in ankylosing spondylitis. Study-wide results and limits: A motif of 7 to 9 highly homologous TCR beta variants was seen as apparently characteristic of ankylosing spondylitis blood. It was reported that disease-linked clones were significantly enriched in matched ankylosing spondylitis synovial fluid.

Quantitative 5'-RACE with molecular barcodes was used to make the TCR beta libraries. TCRdb re-derived calls from the 5' RACE reads in MiXCR, one entry per CDR3 protein. The repertoire holds about 220,000 distinct CDR3 sequences, with about 10% as singletons. With 3 bases removed from V and 0 bases from J, the gap between germline ends came to 11 bases. Germline assignment: CDR1 SEHNR and CDR2 FQNEAQ (reference sequence). CDR3 length: 15 amino acids. The sequenced material came from blood, either unsorted or a sorted T cell fraction (not recorded which). This clonotype was sampled from a male donor with ankylosing spondylitis or in good health (not recorded which). The V gene is TRBV7-9, the J gene TRBJ1-2; D uncertain. The CDR3 DNA reads as TGTGCCAGCAGCTTTGCGTCAGTTGCTAACTATGGCTACACCTTC. Its protein is CASSFASVANYGYTF.